Each of the 13 T cell receptor beta chains below was sequenced from the same sample in a study of blood T cell repertoires in COVID-19. Using immunoSEQ multiplex PCR, the repertoire was profiled, and TCRdb retains in-frame clones only, with some absent. The sample consists of about 260,000 clones, about nine tenths of them appearing once. The material sequenced was peripheral blood. The receptors were gathered from a person aged 18-29 years with COVID-19, enrolled during active disease.

This clone was detected only once. The chain joins TRBV12-5 to TRBJ2-2; perhaps TRBD2 as D (5 bases). With 7 bases removed from V and 5 bases from J, the gap between germline ends came to 8 bases. Germline V lookup: CDR1 LGHNT, CDR2 FRNRAP. There are 12 residues in the CDR3. The CDR3 DNA reads as TGTGCTAGTGTACGGGATACCGGGGAGCTGTTTTTT. It specifies CASVRDTGELFF.

The CDR3 sequence is CASSYRGDNSPLHF. The CDR3 nucleotides are TGTGCCAGCAGTTACCGGGGGGATAATTCACCCCTCCACTTT. This sequence joins TRBV6-6 and TRBJ1-6, with D possibly matching TRBD1 (5 bases). Trimming shortened V by 2 bases and J by 5 bases, and 7 bases separated the two germline ends. CDR3 length equals 14 residues. The germline gives CDR1 MNHNY, CDR2 SVGAGI (reference sequence).

This clone was detected a few times. This chain connects TRBV5-6 to TRBJ1-1, with 7 positions matching TRBD1. The V segment lost 0 bases and the J segment 4 bases; nucleotides outside the gene matches: 3. The CDR3 runs to 14 residues. Germline assignment: CDR1 SGHDT and CDR2 YYEEEE. The CDR3 DNA reads TGTGCCAGCAGCTTGGCAGGGGGTAGCACTGAAGCTTTCTTT. This translates into CASSLAGGSTEAFF.

This rearrangement joins TRBV7-9 to TRBJ2-5; D remains unclear. Germline lookup yields CDR1 SEHNR and CDR2 FQNEAQ (reference sequence). With 5 bases removed from V and 2 bases from J, the gap between germline ends came to 9 bases. There are 13 residues in the CDR3. CDR3 region: CASSPPRQETQYF. Written as DNA, the CDR3 is TGTGCCAGCAGCCCCCCCCGGCAAGAGACCCAGTACTTC.

This chain joins TRBV4-3 and TRBJ1-1; D is unresolved. The CDR3 has 18 amino acids. Trimming removed 4 bases at V and 0 bases at J, with 21 bases between. Germline lookup yields CDR1 LGHNA and CDR2 YSLEER. The DNA for the CDR3 is TGCGCCAGCAGCCCCGCAGTCGACTTGGTGAGCGTGAACACTGAAGCTTTCTTT. Amino acid sequence: CASSPAVDLVSVNTEAFF.

The gene calls are TRBV24-1 and TRBJ1-2; weak D call: TRBD1 (6 bases). Looked up from germline, CDR1 is KGHDR and CDR2 is SFDVKD. The CDR3 is made up of 15 amino acids. The V and J ends lost 4 bases and 4 bases respectively, with 15 bases between them. The CDR3 nucleotides are TGTGCCACCAGTGAAAGGACAGCCGTCGGCTATGGCTACACCTTC. Translating it yields CATSERTAVGYGYTF.

This chain connects TRBV28 to TRBJ2-5; 7 bases are shared with TRBD1. The CDR3 length is 12 residues. V trimming: 8 bases; J trimming: 5 bases; junction bases outside the gene matches: 5. CDR1 MDHEN and CDR2 SYDVKM come from the germline V gene. The DNA for the CDR3 is TGTGCCAGCGGGGGACAGCTGGAGACCCAGTACTTC. This gives the protein CASGGQLETQYF. Complete variable domain (other parts from reference TRBV28 and TRBJ2-5): DVKVTQSSRYLVKRTGEKVFLECVQDMDHENMFWYRQDPGLGLRLIYFSYDVKMKEKGDIPEGYSVSREKKERFSLILESASTNQTSMYLCASGGQLETQYFGPGTRLLVL.

The chain has TRBV7-9 and TRBJ1-2, with a tentative D call TRBD1 (6 bases). Looked up from germline, CDR1 is SEHNR and CDR2 is FQNEAQ (reference sequence). The CDR3 is 13 residues long. Trimming removed 4 bases at V and 8 bases at J, with 14 bases between. CDR3 bases: TGTGCCAGCAGCTCCACGGACAGTTCGGGCTACACCTTC. Protein product: CASSSTDSSGYTF.

The chain recombines TRBV5-4 with TRBJ1-1; 9 nucleotides agree with TRBD1. V shed 4 bases and J 5 bases; nucleotides not matched to a gene: 9. Germline values: CDR1 SGHNT, CDR2 YYREEE (reference sequence). The CDR3 totals 15 residues. CDR3 sequence: CASSTGQGKMTEAFF. CDR3 coding DNA: TGTGCCAGCAGCACGGGACAGGGAAAGATGACTGAAGCTTTCTTT.

V and J are TRBV18 and TRBJ2-1; TRBD2 agrees at 10 bases. V was clipped by 3 bases and J by 8 bases; unmatched bases: 7. The CDR3 is 15 amino acids. CDR1 and CDR2 from the germline V gene are KGHSH and LQKENI. CDR3 nucleotide sequence: TGTGCCAGCTCACCGGGGGCTAGCGGGAGTGATGAGCAGTTCTTC. This encodes CASSPGASGSDEQFF.

The chain employs TRBV2 and TRBJ1-5; 11 bases line up with TRBD1. V shed 6 bases, J shed 5 bases, and the junction held 6 bases outside the gene matches. Germline V gives CDR1 SNHLY, CDR2 FYNNEI. The CDR3 runs to 15 residues. The CDR3 loop is CASSPGQGAYQPQHF. The CDR3 region has the DNA TGTGCCAGCAGCCCCGGACAGGGGGCCTATCAGCCCCAGCATTTT.

The V and J genes are TRBV7-2 and TRBJ2-1, with D perhaps TRBD1 (6 bases). The V and J ends lost 5 bases and 4 bases respectively, with 9 bases between them. Germline loops: CDR1 SGHTA, CDR2 FQGNSA. This CDR3 spans 13 amino acids. CDR3 DNA sequence: TGTGCCAGCAGCCCGGACAGTTACAATGAGCAGTTCTTC. It specifies CASSPDSYNEQFF.

The J gene is TRBJ1-2, the V gene TRBV7-9; D perhaps matches TRBD1 (6 bases). Deletions cut 4 bases from V and 5 bases from J, with 23 bases between. The germline V gene has CDR1 SEHNR and CDR2 FQNEAQ (reference sequence). CDR3 length: 17 residues. The DNA of the CDR3 is TGTGCCAGCAGCTCCTTCAACTCCTTGACAGGCCGTTATGGCTACACCTTC. Translated, it gives CASSSFNSLTGRYGYTF.